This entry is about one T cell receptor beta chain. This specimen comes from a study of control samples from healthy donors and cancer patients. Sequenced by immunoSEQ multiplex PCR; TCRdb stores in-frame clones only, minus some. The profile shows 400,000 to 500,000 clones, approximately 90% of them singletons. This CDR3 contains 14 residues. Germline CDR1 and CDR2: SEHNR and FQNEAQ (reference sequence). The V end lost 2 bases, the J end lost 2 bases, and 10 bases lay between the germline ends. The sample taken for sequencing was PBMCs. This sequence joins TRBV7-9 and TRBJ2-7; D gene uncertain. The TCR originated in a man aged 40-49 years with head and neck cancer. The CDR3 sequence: CASSLSLGTYEQYF. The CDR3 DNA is TGTGCCAGCAGCTTAAGTCTGGGGACCTACGAGCAGTACTTC. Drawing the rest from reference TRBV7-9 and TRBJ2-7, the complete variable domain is DTGVSQNPRHKITKRGQNVTFRCDPISEHNRLYWYRQTLGQGPEFLTYFQNEAQLEKSRLLSDRFSAERPKGSFSTLEIQRTEQGDSAMYLCASSLSLGTYEQYFGPGTRLTVT.